This paragraph covers one TCR beta chain sequence. Its antigen remains unidentified. This may be a read error, as it is one base from a much larger clone. These data belong to a study of T cells in Graves' hyperthyroidism and ophthalmopathy. Background on the study: Initial diagnosis, before any treatment, was when peripheral blood was collected.

RNA transcripts provided the source from which TCR beta CDR3 regions were amplified. RT-PCR in the first round (using the HTBI primer set) targeted the TCR CDR3. TCRdb ran MiXCR on the multiplex PCR reads and lists one entry per CDR3 protein. The sample holds about 840,000 distinct CDR3 sequences, more than 30% seen once. Overall study results and limits: Most expanded thyroid clonotypes above 0.001 recurred in blood.

The trim removed 6 bases at V and 7 bases at J, leaving 12 bases unmatched. The length of the CDR3 is 15 residues. Sequences were obtained from blood. This clonotype was obtained from a man younger than 35 with Graves' hyperthyroidism. The chain carries TRBV12-3 or TRBV12-4 and TRBJ1-2, with 9 bases lining up with TRBD1. For the CDR3, the DNA is TGTGCCAGCAGCCATCTACGGGACAGGGATGGTGGCTACACCTTC. Translating it yields CASSHLRDRDGGYTF.